The entry below describes one T cell receptor beta chain. This specimen belongs to a study of blood T cell repertoires in COVID-19. Study background: Sites across the United States, Italy and Spain contributed samples from acute and convalescent COVID-19.

The data were produced by immunoSEQ multiplex PCR, yet TCRdb's version contains in-frame clones alone and is incomplete. The table lists approximately 230,000 clones, around 90% of them singletons. CDR1 and CDR2 from the germline V gene are SGHNT and YYREEE (reference sequence). Trimming cost V 6 bases and J 1 base, with 19 bases left between them. The CDR3 is 16 amino acids. This clonotype was obtained from a man of 80 years or more with acute or convalescent COVID-19. This chain links TRBV5-4 with TRBJ1-2, with D unresolved. Sequenced: peripheral blood. CDR3 sequence reads: CASTPQRGLNNYGYTF. The CDR3 region has the DNA TGTGCCAGCACCCCTCAAAGAGGCCTCAATAACTATGGCTACACCTTC. Together with reference TRBV5-4 and TRBJ1-2, the CDR3 gives the full variable domain: ETGVTQSPTHLIKTRGQQVTLRCSSQSGHNTVSWYQQALGQGPQFIFQYYREEENGRGNFPPRFSGLQFPNYSSELNVNALELDDSALYLCASTPQRGLNNYGYTFGSGTRLTVV.